A single T cell receptor (beta chain) is shown here with its context. The sample comes from a study of blood T cell repertoires in COVID-19. Study context: Acute and convalescent COVID-19 samples came from the United States, Italy and Spain.

Clones were sequenced by immunoSEQ multiplex PCR, and TCRdb holds only the in-frame ones, with some missing. This table has 140,000 to 150,000 clones, under 90% appearing once. Material for sequencing was peripheral blood. The sequence was collected from a human donor in a cohort sampled during active COVID-19.

The DNA for the CDR3 is TGCGCCAGCAGCCAAGGGCGGCAGGGGGCGGTTGGCTACACCTTC. Translation gives CASSQGRQGAVGYTF. The chain is built from TRBV4-1 and TRBJ1-2, with 8 bases identical to TRBD1. The CDR3 has 15 amino acids. From germline, CDR1 is MGHRA and CDR2 YSYEKL. Unmatched junction bases numbered 8, after V lost 1 base and J lost 7 bases.